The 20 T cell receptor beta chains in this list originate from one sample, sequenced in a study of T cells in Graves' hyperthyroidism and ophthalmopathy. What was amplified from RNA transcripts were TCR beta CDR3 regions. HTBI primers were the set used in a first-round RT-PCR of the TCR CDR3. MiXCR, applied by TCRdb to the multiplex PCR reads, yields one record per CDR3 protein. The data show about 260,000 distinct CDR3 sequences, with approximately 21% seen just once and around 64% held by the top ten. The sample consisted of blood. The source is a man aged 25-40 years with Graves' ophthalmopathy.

CDR3 in DNA: TGCGCCAGCCGCCGGGACACCGAGCAGTACTTC. As protein: CASRRDTEQYF. This sequence joins TRBV10-2 and TRBJ2-7; possible D gene TRBD1, 6 bases. The CDR3 sequence is 11 residues long. Trimming cost V 8 bases and J 6 bases, with 11 bases left between them. Germline V gene data show CDR1 as WSHSY and CDR2 as SAAADI.

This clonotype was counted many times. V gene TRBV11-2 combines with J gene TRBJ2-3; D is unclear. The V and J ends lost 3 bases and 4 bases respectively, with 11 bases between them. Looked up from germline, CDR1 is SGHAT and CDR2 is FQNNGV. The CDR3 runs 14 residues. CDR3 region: CASSLGSTPDTQYF. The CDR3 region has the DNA TGTGCCAGCAGCTTGGGAAGTACCCCAGATACGCAGTATTTT.

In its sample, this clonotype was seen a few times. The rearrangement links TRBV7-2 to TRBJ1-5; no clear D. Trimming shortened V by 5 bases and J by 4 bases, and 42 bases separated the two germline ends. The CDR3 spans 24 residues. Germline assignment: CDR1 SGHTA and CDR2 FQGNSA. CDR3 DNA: TGTGCCAGCAGCCGAAATTACTCCTCGCAACAGTTCCCCTCAAGAGTGGCTGTAAATCAGCCCCAGCATTTT. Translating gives CASSRNYSSQQFPSRVAVNQPQHF.

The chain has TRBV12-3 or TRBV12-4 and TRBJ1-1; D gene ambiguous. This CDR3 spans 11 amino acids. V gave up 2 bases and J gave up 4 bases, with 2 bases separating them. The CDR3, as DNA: TGTGCCAGCAGTTTAACCACTGAAGCTTTCTTT. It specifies CASSLTTEAFF.

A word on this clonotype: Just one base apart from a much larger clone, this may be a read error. Here the CDR3 reads CACSPRMNSNQPQHF. CDR3 in DNA: TGTGCCTGCAGCCCCCGGATGAATAGCAATCAGCCCCAGCATTTT. This chain uses TRBV6-2 or TRBV6-3 with TRBJ1-5; D not resolved. Germline assignment: CDR1 MNHEY and CDR2 SVGEGT. The CDR3 is made up of 15 amino acids.

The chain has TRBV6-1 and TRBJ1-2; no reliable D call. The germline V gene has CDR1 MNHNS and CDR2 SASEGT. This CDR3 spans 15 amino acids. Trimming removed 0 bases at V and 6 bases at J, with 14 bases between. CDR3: CASSEAPALWNGYTF. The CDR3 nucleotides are TGTGCCAGCAGTGAAGCCCCTGCCCTATGGAATGGCTACACCTTC.

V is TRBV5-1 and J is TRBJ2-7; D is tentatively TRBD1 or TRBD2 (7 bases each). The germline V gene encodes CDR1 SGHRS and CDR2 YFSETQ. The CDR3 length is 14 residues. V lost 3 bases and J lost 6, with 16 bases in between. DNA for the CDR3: TGCGCCAGCAGCTGGGAGGGACAGAATTCCGAGCAGTACTTC. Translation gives CASSWEGQNSEQYF.

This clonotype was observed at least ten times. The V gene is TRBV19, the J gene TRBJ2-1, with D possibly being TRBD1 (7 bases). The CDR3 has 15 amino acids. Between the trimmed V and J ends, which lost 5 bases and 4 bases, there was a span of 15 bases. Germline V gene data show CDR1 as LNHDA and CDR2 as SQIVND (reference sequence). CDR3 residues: CASSEVRGEYNEQFF. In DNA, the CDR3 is TGTGCCAGTAGTGAAGTCAGGGGGGAGTACAATGAGCAGTTCTTC.

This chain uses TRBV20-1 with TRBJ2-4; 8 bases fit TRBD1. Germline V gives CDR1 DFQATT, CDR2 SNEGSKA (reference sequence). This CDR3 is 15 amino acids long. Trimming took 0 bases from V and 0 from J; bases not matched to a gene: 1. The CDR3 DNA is TGCAGTGCTAGAGAACAGGGGGAAGCCAAAAACATTCAGTACTTC. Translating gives CSAREQGEAKNIQYF.

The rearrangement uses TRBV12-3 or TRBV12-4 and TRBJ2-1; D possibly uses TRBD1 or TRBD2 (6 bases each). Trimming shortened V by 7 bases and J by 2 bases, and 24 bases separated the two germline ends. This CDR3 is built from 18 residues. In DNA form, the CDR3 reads TGTGCCAGCATCGTTTCTGGGAAGGGGGAGGAGGCCTACAATGAGCAGTTCTTC. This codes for CASIVSGKGEEAYNEQFF.

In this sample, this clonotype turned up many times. Here the CDR3 reads CASGLDSKTEAFF. CDR3 DNA: TGTGCTAGTGGTTTGGACTCTAAGACTGAAGCTTTCTTT. The genes are TRBV12-5 and TRBJ1-1; D unresolved. CDR3 length: 13 residues. V was trimmed by 1 base and J by 5 bases, leaving 8 bases between them. Germline CDR1 is LGHNT and CDR2 is FRNRAP.

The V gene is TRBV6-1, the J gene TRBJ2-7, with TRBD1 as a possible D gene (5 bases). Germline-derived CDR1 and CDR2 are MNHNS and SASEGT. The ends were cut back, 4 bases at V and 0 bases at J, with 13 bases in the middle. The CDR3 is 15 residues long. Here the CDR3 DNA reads TGTGCCAGCAGTGCCTACAAGGGGATCTCCTACGAGCAGTACTTC. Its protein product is CASSAYKGISYEQYF.

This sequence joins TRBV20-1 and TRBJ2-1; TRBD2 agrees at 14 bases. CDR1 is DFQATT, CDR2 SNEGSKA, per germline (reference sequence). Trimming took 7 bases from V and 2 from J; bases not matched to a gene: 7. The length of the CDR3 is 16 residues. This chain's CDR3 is CSEGRLAGGTYNEQFF. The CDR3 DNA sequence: TGCAGTGAAGGTCGACTAGCGGGGGGGACCTACAATGAGCAGTTCTTC.

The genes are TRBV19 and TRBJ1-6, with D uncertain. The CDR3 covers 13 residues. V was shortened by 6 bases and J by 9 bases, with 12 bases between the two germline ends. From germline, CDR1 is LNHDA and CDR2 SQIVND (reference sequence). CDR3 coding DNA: TGTGCCAGTAGGACAACCGCTATTTCACCCCTCCACTTT. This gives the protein CASRTTAISPLHF. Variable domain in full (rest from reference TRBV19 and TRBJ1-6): DGGITQSPKYLFRKEGQNVTLSCEQNLNHDAMYWYRQDPGQGLRLIYYSQIVNDFQKGDIAEGYSVSREKKESFPLTVTSAQKNPTAFYLCASRTTAISPLHFGNGTRLTVT.

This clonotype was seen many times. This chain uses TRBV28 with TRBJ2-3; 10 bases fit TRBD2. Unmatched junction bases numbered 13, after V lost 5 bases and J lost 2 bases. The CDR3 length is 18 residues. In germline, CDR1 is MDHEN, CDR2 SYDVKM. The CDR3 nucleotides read TGTGCCAGCAGTCCCCCACAGCGGGAGGGCCGATCCACAGATACGCAGTATTTT. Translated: CASSPPQREGRSTDTQYF.

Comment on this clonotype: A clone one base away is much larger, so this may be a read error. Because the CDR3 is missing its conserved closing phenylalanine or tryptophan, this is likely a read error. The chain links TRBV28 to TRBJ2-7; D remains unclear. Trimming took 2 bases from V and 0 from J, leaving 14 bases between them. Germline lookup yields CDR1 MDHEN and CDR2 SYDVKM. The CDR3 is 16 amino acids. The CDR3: CASSLASGTFSYEQYL. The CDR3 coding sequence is TGTGCCAGCAGTTTAGCGTCGGGCACCTTCTCCTACGAGCAGTACCTC.

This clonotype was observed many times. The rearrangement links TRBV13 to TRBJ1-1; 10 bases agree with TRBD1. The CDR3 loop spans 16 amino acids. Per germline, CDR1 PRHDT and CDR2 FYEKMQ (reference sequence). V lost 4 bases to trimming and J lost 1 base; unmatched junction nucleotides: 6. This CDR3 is CASSYDRGRRNTEAFF. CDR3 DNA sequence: TGTGCCAGCAGCTACGACAGGGGGCGCCGGAACACTGAAGCTTTCTTT.

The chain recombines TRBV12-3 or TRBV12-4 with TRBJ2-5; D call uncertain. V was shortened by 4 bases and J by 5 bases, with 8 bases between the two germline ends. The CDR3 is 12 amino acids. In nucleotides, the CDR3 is TGTGCCAGCAGTTCTCTCCCGGAGACCCAGTACTTC. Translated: CASSSLPETQYF.

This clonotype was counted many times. The DNA for the CDR3 is TGTGCCAGCAGCATACTTAGCGGGAGGGCGGTCTACAATGAGCAGTTCTTC. Its translation is CASSILSGRAVYNEQFF. V gene TRBV11-3 combines with J gene TRBJ2-1; 11 bases match TRBD2. The length of the CDR3 is 17 residues. Trimming cost V 5 bases and J 3 bases; bases outside gene matches: 9. Germline V gene lookup returns CDR1 SGHNT and CDR2 YENEEA.

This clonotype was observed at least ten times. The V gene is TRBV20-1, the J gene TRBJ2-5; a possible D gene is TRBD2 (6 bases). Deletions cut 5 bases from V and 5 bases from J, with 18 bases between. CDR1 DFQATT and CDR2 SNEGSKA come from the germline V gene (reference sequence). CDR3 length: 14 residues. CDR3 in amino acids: CSARSGTYGETQYF. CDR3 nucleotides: TGCAGTGCTCGGTCAGGGACTTACGGGGAGACCCAGTACTTC.